This record looks at one T cell receptor beta chain sequence and its context. This entry comes from a study of T cell changes during pregnancy in multiple sclerosis. This CDR3 has 13 amino acids. In germline, CDR1 is SQVTM, CDR2 ANQGSEA. V was clipped by 7 bases and J by 7 bases, with 14 bases between them. Some clones are missing from TCRdb's copy, which holds only in-frame ones; the method was immunoSEQ multiplex PCR. The table has around 66,000 clones, 90% to 95% seen once. The J gene is TRBJ1-6, the V gene TRBV29-1; D unresolved. Sequences were derived from peripheral blood, sampled after pregnancy. This TCR was recovered from a female donor in good health, enrolled as a control in a pregnancy study. Written as DNA, the CDR3 is TGCAGCGCCCGAGGAACGGCGAATTCACCCCTCCACTTT. This gives the protein CSARGTANSPLHF.